This T cell receptor beta chain was captured in a study of Graves' ophthalmopathy and Graves' hyperthyroidism. Looking at the study overall: Pretreatment peripheral blood was obtained at initial diagnosis.

Comment on this clonotype: Its antigen remains unidentified.

Serum thyroxine and TRAb, along with clinical symptoms, thyroid ultrasound and orbital computed tomography, were what diagnosis relied on. As the template, RNA transcripts were used to amplify TCR beta CDR3 regions. Scientists carried out first-round RT-PCR using HTBI primers and then a second-round multiplex PCR. A single record per CDR3 protein comes from TCRdb applying MiXCR to the multiplex PCR reads. The sample lists 200,000 to 250,000 distinct CDR3 sequences; under 25% were seen once. This CDR3 comprises 15 residues. V lost 4 bases and J 9 bases, leaving 16 bases between the germline ends. Germline CDR1 reads MNHEY; CDR2 reads SVGAGI. Study results and limitations: Blood also contained most of the expanded thyroid clonotypes above 0.001 frequency.

Sequenced: peripheral blood. The genes are TRBV6-5 and TRBJ1-6; no reliable D call. This clonotype was obtained from a woman aged 45-65 years with Graves' ophthalmopathy. CDR3 in amino acids: CASSLSYGGSSPLHF. CDR3 coding DNA: TGTGCCAGCAGTTTATCTTACGGCGGGAGTTCACCCCTCCACTTT.